Below, 14 T cell receptor beta chains from the same sample are listed, as sequenced in a study of cytomegalovirus exposure and HLA in healthy donors. PCR amplification relied on 60 Vbeta primers (plus 13 Jbeta primers). Using immunoSEQ multiplex PCR, the repertoire was profiled, and TCRdb retains in-frame clones only, with some absent. In all, the sample yields 40,000 to 50,000 clones. The sample was PBMCs. Source of these receptors: a woman aged 30 to 39 in good health and CMV-seronegative.

This chain joins TRBV4-3 and TRBJ2-7, with a weak D call TRBD2 (6 bases). Germline V CDR1 and CDR2: LGHNA, YSLEER. Trimming took 4 bases from V and 2 from J, leaving 18 bases between them. The CDR3 has 16 amino acids. As DNA, the CDR3 is TGCGCCAGCAGCCCCGGCGGTGGAGGGCCCCCCTACGAGCAGTACTTC. As protein: CASSPGGGGPPYEQYF.

This chain connects TRBV5-6 to TRBJ1-2; D unresolved. The CDR3 contains 15 residues. The germline CDR1 and CDR2 sequences are SGHDT and YYEEEE. Deletions cut 2 bases from V and 4 bases from J, with 15 bases between. The chain's CDR3 is CASSLLTSQVYGYTF. CDR3 sequence (DNA): TGTGCCAGCAGCTTATTAACTTCCCAGGTCTATGGCTACACCTTC.

Remarks on this clone: Other DNA variants within this sample encode the same CDR3. This chain joins TRBV7-9 and TRBJ2-7; 11 bases agree with TRBD2. Unmatched junction bases numbered 15, after V lost 4 bases and J lost 7 bases. Germline lookup yields CDR1 SEHNR and CDR2 FQNEAQ (reference sequence). The CDR3 runs to 17 residues. This chain's CDR3 is CASSSSDSGRGAGEQYF. DNA for the CDR3: TGTGCCAGCAGCTCCTCCGATAGCGGGAGGGGAGCCGGTGAGCAGTACTTC.

V is TRBV13 and J is TRBJ1-1; 9 nucleotides match TRBD1. The germline V gene has CDR1 PRHDT and CDR2 FYEKMQ (reference sequence). V lost 3 bases, J lost 10 bases, and 6 bases stayed unmatched. This CDR3 comprises 13 residues. The DNA of the CDR3 is TGTGCCAGCAGCTTGGGGAACAGGGGGCCAGCTTTCTTT. Its translation: CASSLGNRGPAFF.

The chain links TRBV7-3 to TRBJ2-3, with D possibly matching TRBD2 (5 bases). This CDR3 is 15 amino acids long. The V gene lost 1 base and the J gene lost 8 bases, with 16 bases spanning the gap. Germline values: CDR1 SGHTA, CDR2 FQGTGA. CDR3 DNA: TGTGCCAGCAGCTTAATGGAGATCCGGGGTGGTACGCAGTATTTT. It specifies CASSLMEIRGGTQYF.

V and J are TRBV19 and TRBJ2-7; the D is unclear. The CDR3 spans 13 residues. Trimming stripped 5 bases from V and 9 bases from J, with 17 bases between. Germline-derived CDR1 and CDR2 are LNHDA and SQIVND (reference sequence). The CDR3 region has the DNA TGTGCCAGTAGTGCTTCGAGGTTCACGGCGCAGTACTTC. This codes for CASSASRFTAQYF.

This clone is deemed medium-sized by its frequency. The chain links TRBV28 to TRBJ1-1; D uncertain. Germline V lookup: CDR1 MDHEN, CDR2 SYDVKM. V lost 5 bases and J 3 bases, leaving 10 bases between the germline ends. This CDR3 is 13 amino acids long. The CDR3 reads CASSTPRDTEAFF. DNA of the CDR3: TGTGCCAGCAGTACGCCGAGGGACACTGAAGCTTTCTTT.

The CDR3 DNA reads TGTGCCAGCGCTTTCGCGGCCCCGGGGGACATTCAGTACTTC. Translating it yields CASAFAAPGDIQYF. The chain has TRBV6-5 and TRBJ2-4; TRBD2 might be the D (6 bases). The CDR3 consists of 14 residues. Trimming pared 8 bases from V and 8 bases from J, leaving 19 bases between. Germline V gives CDR1 MNHEY, CDR2 SVGAGI.

The chain carries TRBV10-2 and TRBJ2-7, with 13 bases fitting TRBD2. The germline V gene encodes CDR1 WSHSY and CDR2 SAAADI. The CDR3 loop spans 15 amino acids. V lost 6 bases to trimming and J lost 4 bases; unmatched junction nucleotides: 6. The CDR3 bases are TGCGCCAGCAGCCCACTAGCGGGAGGGCCTTACGAGCAGTACTTC. Protein sequence: CASSPLAGGPYEQYF.

The V call is TRBV14, the J call TRBJ2-1; the match to TRBD2 covers 7 bases. J gave up 10 bases and V 2 bases, and 5 bases lay outside the gene matches. CDR1 and CDR2 (germline): SGHDN, FVKESK. The CDR3 length is 13 residues. The CDR3 region has the DNA TGTGCCAGCAGCCAACAAACTAGCGTGGAGCAGTTCTTC. It translates to CASSQQTSVEQFF.

V usage is TRBV9 and J usage is TRBJ1-6, with TRBD1 as a possible D gene (5 bases). The CDR3 spans 15 residues. Trimming cost V 4 bases and J 7 bases, with 15 bases left between them. Germline CDR1 SGDLS, CDR2 YYNGEE. CDR3 residues: CASSPPGNVNSPLHF. CDR3 bases: TGTGCCAGCAGCCCACCAGGGAATGTAAATTCACCCCTCCACTTT.

About this clone: Other DNA sequences in this specimen translate into the identical CDR3. The chain recombines TRBV29-1 with TRBJ1-1; D may be TRBD1 (5 bases). Germline CDR1 SQVTM, CDR2 ANQGSEA. This CDR3 spans 13 amino acids. Trimming took off 4 bases at V and 1 base at J, with 10 bases between the two ends. This chain's CDR3 is CSVVRQGNTEAFF. The CDR3 coding sequence is TGCAGCGTTGTTCGCCAGGGGAACACTGAAGCTTTCTTT.

The DNA for the CDR3 is TGCGCCAGCAGCCAAAACCCCCCAATGGCGGGTTCTTCACGCAATCAGCCCCAGCATTTT. Amino acids: CASSQNPPMAGSSRNQPQHF. The rearrangement joins TRBV4-3 to TRBJ1-5; D uncertain. This CDR3 contains 20 residues. Trimming removed 2 bases from V and 2 bases from J, with 25 bases in between. From germline, CDR1 is LGHNA and CDR2 YSLEER.

The chain couples TRBV4-1 to TRBJ1-2, with D perhaps TRBD1 (5 bases). Between the trimmed V and J ends, which lost 4 bases and 8 bases, there was a span of 20 bases. From germline, CDR1 is MGHRA and CDR2 YSYEKL. This CDR3 is built from 15 residues. CDR3 sequence reads: CASSRPTDRIGGYTF. DNA for the CDR3: TGCGCCAGCAGCCGCCCGACAGACCGGATAGGAGGCTACACCTTC.